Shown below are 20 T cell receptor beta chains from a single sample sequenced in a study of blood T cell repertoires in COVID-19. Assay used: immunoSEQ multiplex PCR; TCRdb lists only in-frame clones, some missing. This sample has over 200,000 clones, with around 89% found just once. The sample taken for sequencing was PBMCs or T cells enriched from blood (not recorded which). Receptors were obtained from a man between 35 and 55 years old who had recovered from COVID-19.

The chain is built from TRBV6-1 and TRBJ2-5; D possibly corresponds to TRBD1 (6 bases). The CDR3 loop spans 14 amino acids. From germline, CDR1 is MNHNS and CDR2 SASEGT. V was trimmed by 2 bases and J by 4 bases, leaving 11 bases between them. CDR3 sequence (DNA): TGTGCCAGCAGTGAAATTCAAGGGGGAGAGACCCAGTACTTC. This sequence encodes CASSEIQGGETQYF.

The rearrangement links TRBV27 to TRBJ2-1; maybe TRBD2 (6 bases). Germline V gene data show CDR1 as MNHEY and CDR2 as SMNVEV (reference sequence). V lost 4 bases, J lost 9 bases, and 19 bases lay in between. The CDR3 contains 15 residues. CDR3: CASSSSTASGGEQFF. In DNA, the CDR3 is TGTGCCAGCAGTTCATCGACGGCCTCCGGGGGTGAGCAGTTCTTC.

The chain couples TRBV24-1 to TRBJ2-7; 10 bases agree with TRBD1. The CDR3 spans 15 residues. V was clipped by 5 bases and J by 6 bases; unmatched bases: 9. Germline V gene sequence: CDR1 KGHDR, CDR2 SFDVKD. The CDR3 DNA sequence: TGTGCCACCAGTGTAACTACGGGACAGGGGTGCGAGCAGTACTTC. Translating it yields CATSVTTGQGCEQYF.

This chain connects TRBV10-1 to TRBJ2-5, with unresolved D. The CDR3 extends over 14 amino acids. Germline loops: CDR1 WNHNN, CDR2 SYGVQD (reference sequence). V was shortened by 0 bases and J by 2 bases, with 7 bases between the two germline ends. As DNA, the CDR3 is TGCGCCAGCAGTGAGTCTACAGAGCAAGAGACCCAGTACTTC. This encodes CASSESTEQETQYF.

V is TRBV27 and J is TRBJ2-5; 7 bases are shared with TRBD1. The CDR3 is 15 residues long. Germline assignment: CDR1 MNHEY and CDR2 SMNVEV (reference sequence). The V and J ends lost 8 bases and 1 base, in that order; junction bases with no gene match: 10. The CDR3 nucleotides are TGTGCCAGCGCTTCCTACAGGGGATCCCAAGAGACCCAGTACTTC. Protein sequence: CASASYRGSQETQYF.

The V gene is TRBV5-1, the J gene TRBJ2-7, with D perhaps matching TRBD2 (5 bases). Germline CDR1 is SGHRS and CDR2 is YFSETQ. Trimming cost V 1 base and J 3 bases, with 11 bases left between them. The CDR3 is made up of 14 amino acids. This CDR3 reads CASSLKRELYEQYF. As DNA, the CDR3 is TGCGCCAGCAGCTTGAAAAGGGAGCTCTACGAGCAGTACTTC.

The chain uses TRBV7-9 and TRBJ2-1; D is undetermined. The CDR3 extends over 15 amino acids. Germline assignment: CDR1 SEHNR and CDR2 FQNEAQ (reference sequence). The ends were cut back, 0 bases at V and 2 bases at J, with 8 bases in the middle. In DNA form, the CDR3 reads TGTGCCAGCAGCTTAGCGCAGAACCCCTACAATGAGCAGTTCTTC. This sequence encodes CASSLAQNPYNEQFF. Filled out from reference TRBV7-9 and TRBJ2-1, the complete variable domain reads DTGVSQNPRHKITKRGQNVTFRCDPISEHNRLYWYRQTLGQGPEFLTYFQNEAQLEKSRLLSDRFSAERPKGSFSTLEIQRTEQGDSAMYLCASSLAQNPYNEQFFGPGTRLTVL.

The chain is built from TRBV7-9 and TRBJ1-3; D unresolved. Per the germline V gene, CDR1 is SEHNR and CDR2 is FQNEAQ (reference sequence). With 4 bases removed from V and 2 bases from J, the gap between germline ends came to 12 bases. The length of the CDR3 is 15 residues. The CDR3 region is CASSYVSGAGNTIYF. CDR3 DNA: TGTGCCAGCAGCTACGTCTCCGGGGCTGGAAACACCATATATTTT. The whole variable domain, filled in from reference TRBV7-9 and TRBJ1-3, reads DTGVSQNPRHKITKRGQNVTFRCDPISEHNRLYWYRQTLGQGPEFLTYFQNEAQLEKSRLLSDRFSAERPKGSFSTLEIQRTEQGDSAMYLCASSYVSGAGNTIYFGEGSWLTVV.

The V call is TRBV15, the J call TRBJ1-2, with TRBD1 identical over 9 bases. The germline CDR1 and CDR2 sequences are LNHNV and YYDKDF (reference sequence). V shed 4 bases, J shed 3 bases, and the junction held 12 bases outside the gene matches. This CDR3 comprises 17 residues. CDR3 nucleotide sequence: TGTGCCACCAGCAAAATATCATCGACAGGGGGAGACTATGGCTACACCTTC. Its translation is CATSKISSTGGDYGYTF.

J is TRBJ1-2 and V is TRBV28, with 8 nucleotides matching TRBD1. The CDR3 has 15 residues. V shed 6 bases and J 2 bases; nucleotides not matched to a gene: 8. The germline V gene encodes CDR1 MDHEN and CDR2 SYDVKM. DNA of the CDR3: TGTGCCAGCAGGGGACCAGGGGGCCGAAACTATGGCTACACCTTC. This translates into CASRGPGGRNYGYTF.

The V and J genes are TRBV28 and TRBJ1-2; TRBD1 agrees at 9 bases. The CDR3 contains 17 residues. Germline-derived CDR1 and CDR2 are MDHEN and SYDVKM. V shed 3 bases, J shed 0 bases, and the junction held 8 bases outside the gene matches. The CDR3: CASSLVGTGQPNYGYTF. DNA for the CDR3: TGTGCCAGCAGTTTGGTCGGGACAGGGCAACCTAACTATGGCTACACCTTC.

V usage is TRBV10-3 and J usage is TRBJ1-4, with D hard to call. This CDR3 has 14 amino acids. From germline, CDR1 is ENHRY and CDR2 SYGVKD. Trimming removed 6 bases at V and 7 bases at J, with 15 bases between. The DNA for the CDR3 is TGTGCCATCAGCCCCGGGATGGATTCTGAAAAACTGTTTTTT. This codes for CAISPGMDSEKLFF.

In nucleotides, the CDR3 is TGTGCCAGCAGCTTTAACAGGGACTATGGCTACACCTTC. Protein: CASSFNRDYGYTF. V and J are TRBV7-2 and TRBJ1-2, with D possibly matching TRBD1 (6 bases). The CDR3 runs 13 residues. In germline, CDR1 is SGHTA, CDR2 FQGNSA. Trimming took off 3 bases at V and 3 bases at J, with 8 bases between the two ends.

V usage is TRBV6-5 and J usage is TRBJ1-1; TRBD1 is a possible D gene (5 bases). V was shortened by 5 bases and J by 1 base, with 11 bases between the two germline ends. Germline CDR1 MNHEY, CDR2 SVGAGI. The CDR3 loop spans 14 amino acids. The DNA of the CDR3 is TGTGCCAGCAGTAGGTCCAGGGCGAACACTGAAGCTTTCTTT. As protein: CASSRSRANTEAFF.

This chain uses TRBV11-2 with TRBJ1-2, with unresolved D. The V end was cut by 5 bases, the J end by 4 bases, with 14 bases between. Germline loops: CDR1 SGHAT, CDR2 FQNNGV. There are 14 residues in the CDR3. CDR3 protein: CASSPSPTRYGYTF. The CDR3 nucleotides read TGTGCCAGCAGCCCTTCGCCGACACGCTATGGCTACACCTTC.

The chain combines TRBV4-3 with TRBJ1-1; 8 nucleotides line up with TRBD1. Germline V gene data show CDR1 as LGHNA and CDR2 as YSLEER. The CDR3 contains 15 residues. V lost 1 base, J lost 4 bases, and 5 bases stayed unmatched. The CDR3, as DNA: TGCGCCAGCAGCCAAGTCAGTGACAGGGGCACTGAAGCTTTCTTT. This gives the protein CASSQVSDRGTEAFF.

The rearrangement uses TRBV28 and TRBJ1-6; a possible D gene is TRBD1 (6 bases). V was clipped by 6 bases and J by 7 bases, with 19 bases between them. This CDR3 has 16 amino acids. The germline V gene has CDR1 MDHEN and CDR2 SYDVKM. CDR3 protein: CASRPRGRGGNSPLHF. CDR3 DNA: TGTGCCAGCAGACCTCGGGGCCGGGGGGGCAATTCACCCCTCCACTTT.

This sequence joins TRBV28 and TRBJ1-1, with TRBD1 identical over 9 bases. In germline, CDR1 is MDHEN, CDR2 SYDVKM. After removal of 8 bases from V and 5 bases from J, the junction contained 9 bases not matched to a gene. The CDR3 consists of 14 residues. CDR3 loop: CASQTGGELTEAFF. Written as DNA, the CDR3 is TGTGCCAGCCAAACAGGGGGCGAGTTAACTGAAGCTTTCTTT.

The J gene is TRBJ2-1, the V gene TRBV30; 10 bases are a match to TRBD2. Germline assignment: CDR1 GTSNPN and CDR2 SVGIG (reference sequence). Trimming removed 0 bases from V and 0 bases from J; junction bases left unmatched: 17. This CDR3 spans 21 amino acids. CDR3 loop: CAWSVLRSSGGATSSYNEQFF. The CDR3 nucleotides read TGTGCCTGGAGTGTACTGCGATCGAGCGGGGGGGCAACGAGCTCCTACAATGAGCAGTTCTTC.

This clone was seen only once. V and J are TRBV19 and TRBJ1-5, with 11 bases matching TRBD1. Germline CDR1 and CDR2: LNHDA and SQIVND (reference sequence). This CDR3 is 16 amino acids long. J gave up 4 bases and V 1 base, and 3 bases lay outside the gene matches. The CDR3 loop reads CASSIGTGGGNQPQHF. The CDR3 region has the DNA TGTGCCAGTAGTATAGGGACAGGGGGCGGAAATCAGCCCCAGCATTTT.